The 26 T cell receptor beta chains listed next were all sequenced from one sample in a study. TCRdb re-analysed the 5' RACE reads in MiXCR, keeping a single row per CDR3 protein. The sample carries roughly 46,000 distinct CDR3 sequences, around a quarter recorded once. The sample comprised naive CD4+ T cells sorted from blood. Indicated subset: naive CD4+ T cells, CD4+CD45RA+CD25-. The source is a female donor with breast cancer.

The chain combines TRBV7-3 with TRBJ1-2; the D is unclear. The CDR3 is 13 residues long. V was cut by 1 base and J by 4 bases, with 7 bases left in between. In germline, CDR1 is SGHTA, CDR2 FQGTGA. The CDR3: CASSLKKGYGYTF. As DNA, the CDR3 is TGTGCCAGCAGCTTAAAGAAGGGCTATGGCTACACCTTC.

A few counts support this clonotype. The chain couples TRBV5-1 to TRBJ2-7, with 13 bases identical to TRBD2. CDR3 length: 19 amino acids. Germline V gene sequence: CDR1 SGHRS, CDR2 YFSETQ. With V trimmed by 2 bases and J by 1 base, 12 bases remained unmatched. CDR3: CASSFSTSGRISRSYEQYF. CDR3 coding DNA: TGCGCCAGCAGCTTCTCGACTAGCGGGAGGATATCCCGGTCCTACGAGCAGTACTTC.

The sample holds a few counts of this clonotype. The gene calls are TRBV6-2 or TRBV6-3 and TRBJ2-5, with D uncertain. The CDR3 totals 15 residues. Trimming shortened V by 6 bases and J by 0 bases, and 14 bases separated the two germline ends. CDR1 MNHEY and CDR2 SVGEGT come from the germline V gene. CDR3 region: CASSSLDRDQETQYF. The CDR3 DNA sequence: TGTGCCAGCAGCTCCTTGGATCGAGACCAAGAGACCCAGTACTTC.

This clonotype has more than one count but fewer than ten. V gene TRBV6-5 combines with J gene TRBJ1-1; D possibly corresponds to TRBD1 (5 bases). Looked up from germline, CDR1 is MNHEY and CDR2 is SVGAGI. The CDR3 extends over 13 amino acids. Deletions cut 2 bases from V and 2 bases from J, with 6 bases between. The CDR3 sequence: CASSYGGNTEAFF. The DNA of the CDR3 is TGTGCCAGCAGTTACGGGGGTAACACTGAAGCTTTCTTT.

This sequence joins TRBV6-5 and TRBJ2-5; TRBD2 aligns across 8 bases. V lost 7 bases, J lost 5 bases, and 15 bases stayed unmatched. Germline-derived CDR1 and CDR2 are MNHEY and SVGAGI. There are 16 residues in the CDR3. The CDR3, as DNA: TGTGCCAGCATACGAACTAGCGGATTCGGGCCGGAGACCCAGTACTTC. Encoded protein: CASIRTSGFGPETQYF.

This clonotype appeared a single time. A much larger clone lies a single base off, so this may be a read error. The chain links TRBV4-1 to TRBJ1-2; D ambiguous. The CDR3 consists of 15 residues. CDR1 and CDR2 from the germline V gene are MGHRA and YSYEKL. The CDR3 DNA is TGCGCCAGCAACCAAGATCATCCAGGCGGGAGTGGCTACACCTTC. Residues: CASNQDHPGGSGYTF.

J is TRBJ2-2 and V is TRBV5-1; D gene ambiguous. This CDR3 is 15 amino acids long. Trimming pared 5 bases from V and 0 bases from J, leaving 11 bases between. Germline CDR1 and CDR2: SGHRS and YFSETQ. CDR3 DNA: TGCGCCAGCAGGGCGAGCTCGGCGAACACCGGGGAGCTGTTTTTT. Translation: CASRASSANTGELFF.

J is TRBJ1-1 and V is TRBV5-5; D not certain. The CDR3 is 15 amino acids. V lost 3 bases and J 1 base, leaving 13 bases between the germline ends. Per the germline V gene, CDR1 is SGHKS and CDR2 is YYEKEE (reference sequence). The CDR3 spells CASSSFVGRNTEAFF. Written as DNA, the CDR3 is TGTGCCAGCAGCTCTTTTGTAGGTCGGAACACTGAAGCTTTCTTT.

This chain's CDR3 is CASSSVSGLATDTQYF. The CDR3, as DNA: TGTGCCAGCAGCTCGGTCTCGGGACTAGCGACAGATACGCAGTATTTT. V usage is TRBV7-2 and J usage is TRBJ2-3; 10 bases match TRBD2. CDR1 is SGHTA, CDR2 FQGNSA, per germline. V was pared by 4 bases and J by 3 bases, with 7 bases of the junction left unmatched. This CDR3 is 16 amino acids long.

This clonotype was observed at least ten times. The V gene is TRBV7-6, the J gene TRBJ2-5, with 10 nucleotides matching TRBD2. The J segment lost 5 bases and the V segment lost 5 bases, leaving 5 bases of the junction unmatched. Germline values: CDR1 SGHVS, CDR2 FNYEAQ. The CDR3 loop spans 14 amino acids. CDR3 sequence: CASSALAGDETQYF. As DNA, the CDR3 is TGTGCCAGCAGCGCTCTAGCGGGGGATGAGACCCAGTACTTC. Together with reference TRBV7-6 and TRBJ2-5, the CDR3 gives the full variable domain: GAGVSQSPRYKVTKRGQDVALRCDPISGHVSLYWYRQALGQGPEFLTYFNYEAQQDKSGLPNDRFSAERPEGSISTLTIQRTEQRDSAMYRCASSALAGDETQYFGPGTRLLVL.

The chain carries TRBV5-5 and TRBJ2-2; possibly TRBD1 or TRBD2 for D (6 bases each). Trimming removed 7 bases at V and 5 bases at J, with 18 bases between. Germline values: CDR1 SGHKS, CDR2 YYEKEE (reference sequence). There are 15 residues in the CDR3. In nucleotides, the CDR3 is TGTGCCAGCCAAGGGACGGGGGCAGGGACCGGGGAGCTGTTTTTT. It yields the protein CASQGTGAGTGELFF.

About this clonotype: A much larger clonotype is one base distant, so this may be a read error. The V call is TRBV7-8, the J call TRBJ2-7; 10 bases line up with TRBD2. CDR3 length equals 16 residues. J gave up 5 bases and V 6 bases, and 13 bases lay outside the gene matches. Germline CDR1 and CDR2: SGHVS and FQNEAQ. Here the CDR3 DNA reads TGTGCCAGCAGGGGAGATAGCGGGAGGTCCGCCCACGAGCAGTACTTC. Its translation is CASRGDSGRSAHEQYF.

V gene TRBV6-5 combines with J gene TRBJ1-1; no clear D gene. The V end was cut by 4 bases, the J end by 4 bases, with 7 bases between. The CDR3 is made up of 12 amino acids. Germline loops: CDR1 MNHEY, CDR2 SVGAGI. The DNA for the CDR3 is TGTGCCAGCAGTTGGGGTGGCACTGAAGCTTTCTTT. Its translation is CASSWGGTEAFF.

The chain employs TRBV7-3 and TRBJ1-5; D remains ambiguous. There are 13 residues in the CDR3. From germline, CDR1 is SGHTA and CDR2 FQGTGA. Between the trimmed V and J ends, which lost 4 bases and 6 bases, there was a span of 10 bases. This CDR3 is CASSSNAGQPQHF. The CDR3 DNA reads TGTGCCAGCAGCTCAAACGCCGGTCAGCCCCAGCATTTT.

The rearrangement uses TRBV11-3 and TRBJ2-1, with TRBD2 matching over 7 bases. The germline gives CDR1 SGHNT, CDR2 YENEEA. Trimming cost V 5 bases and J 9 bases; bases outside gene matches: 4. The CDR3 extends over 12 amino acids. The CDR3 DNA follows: TGTGCCAGCAGCGCTAGCGGTTCTGAGCAGTTCTTC. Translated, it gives CASSASGSEQFF.

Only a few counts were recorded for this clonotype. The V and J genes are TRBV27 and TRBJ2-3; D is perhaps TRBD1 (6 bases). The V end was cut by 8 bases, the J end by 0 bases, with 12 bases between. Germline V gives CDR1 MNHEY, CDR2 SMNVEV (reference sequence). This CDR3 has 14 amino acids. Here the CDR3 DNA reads TGTGCCAGCTCACAGGGCATCAGCACAGATACGCAGTATTTT. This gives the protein CASSQGISTDTQYF.

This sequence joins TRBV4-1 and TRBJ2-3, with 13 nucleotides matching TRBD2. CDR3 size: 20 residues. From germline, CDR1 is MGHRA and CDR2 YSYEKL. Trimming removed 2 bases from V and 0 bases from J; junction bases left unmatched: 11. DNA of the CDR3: TGCGCCAGCAGCCAACCAGGACTAGCGGGGGCCGGTAGTAGCACAGATACGCAGTATTTT. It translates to CASSQPGLAGAGSSTDTQYF.

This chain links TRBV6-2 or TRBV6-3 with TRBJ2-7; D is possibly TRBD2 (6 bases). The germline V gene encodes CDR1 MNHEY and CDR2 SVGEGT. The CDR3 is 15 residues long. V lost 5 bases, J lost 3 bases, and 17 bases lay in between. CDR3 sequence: CASSPGGAMVYEQYF. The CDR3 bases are TGTGCCAGCAGTCCCGGGGGAGCGATGGTCTACGAGCAGTACTTC.

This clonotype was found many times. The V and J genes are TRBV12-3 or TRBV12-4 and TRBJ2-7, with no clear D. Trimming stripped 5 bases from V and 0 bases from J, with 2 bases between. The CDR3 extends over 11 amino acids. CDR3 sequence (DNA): TGTGCCAGCAGTGACTCCTACGAGCAGTACTTC. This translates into CASSDSYEQYF.

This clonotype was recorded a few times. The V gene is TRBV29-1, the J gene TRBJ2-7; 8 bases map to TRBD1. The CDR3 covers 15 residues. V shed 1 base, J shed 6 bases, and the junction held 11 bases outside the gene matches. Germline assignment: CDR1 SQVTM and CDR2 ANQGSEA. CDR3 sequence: CSVEVSPTGAAEQYF. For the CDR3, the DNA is TGCAGCGTTGAAGTATCCCCGACAGGGGCGGCCGAGCAGTACTTC.

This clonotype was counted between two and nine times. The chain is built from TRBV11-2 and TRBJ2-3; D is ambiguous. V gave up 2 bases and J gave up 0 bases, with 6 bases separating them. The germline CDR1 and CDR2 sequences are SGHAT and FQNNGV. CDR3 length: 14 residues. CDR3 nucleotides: TGTGCCAGCAGCTTACGCAGTAGCACAGATACGCAGTATTTT. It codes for CASSLRSSTDTQYF. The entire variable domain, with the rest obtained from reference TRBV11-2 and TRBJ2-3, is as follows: EAGVAQSPRYKIIEKRQSVAFWCNPISGHATLYWYQQILGQGPKLLIQFQNNGVVDDSQLPKDRFSAERLKGVDSTLKIQPAKLEDSAVYLCASSLRSSTDTQYFGPGTRLTVL.

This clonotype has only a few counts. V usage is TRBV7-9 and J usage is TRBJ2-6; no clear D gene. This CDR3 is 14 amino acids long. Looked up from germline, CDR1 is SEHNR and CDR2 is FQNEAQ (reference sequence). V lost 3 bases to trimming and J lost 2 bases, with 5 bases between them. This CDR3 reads CASSFGTGANVLTF. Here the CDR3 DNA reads TGTGCCAGCAGCTTTGGAACTGGGGCCAACGTCCTGACTTTC.

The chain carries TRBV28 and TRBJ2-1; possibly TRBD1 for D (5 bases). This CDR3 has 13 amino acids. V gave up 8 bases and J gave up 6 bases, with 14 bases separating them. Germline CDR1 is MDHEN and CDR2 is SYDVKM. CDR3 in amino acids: CASATTGFNEQFF. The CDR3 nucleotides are TGTGCCAGCGCCACTACAGGTTTCAATGAGCAGTTCTTC.

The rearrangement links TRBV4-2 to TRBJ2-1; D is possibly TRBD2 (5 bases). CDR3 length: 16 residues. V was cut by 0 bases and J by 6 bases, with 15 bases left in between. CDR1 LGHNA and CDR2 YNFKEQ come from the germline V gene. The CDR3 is CASSQDLREWANEQFF. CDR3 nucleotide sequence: TGTGCCAGCAGCCAAGATCTTAGGGAGTGGGCCAATGAGCAGTTCTTC.

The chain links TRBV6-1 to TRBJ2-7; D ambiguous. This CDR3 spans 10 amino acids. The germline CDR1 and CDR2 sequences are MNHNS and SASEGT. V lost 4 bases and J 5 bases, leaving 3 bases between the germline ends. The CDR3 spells CASSGHEQYF. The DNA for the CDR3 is TGTGCCAGCAGTGGTCACGAGCAGTACTTC.

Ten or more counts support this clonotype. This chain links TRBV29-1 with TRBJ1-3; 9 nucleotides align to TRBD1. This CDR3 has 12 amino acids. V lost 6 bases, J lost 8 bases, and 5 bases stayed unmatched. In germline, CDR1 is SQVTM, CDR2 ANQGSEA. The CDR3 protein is CSVRTGDDTIYF. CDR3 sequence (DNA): TGCAGCGTAAGGACAGGGGACGACACCATATATTTT.